This TCR beta chain was retrieved from a study of control samples from healthy donors and cancer patients. V shed 0 bases and J 9 bases; nucleotides not matched to a gene: 2. The CDR3 runs 13 residues. CDR1 is SGHDN and CDR2 is FVKESK in the germline V gene. Assay: immunoSEQ multiplex PCR; the TCRdb copy retains only in-frame clones and omits some. Of 100,000 to 150,000 clones listed, roughly 87% were seen once; the top ten hold roughly 2%. The sample taken for sequencing was blood. The chain has TRBV14 and TRBJ2-1; TRBD2 matches at 7 bases. This TCR was sampled from a man between 18 and 35 years old in good health. CDR3 sequence (DNA): TGTGCCAGCAGCCAAGACGGGAGGCCTGAGCAGTTCTTC. It encodes CASSQDGRPEQFF.